This is a list of T cell receptor beta chains from one sample in a study of CD8 T cells in Susac syndrome. TCRdb reprocessed the immunoSEQ multiplex PCR reads via MiXCR and lists one record per CDR3 protein. The repertoire holds 180,000 or so distinct CDR3 sequences, with just under 95% as singletons. The specimen sequenced was CD4+ T cells from PBMCs. The receptors were gathered from a human donor in good health. Each CDR3 is given with its conserved first and last residue. A D gene is named only where the DNA matches it firmly. Expanded clones are given a class, and other clones once, few, many or no size at all.

J gene: TRBJ2-7
V gene: TRBV4-3
clone size: NA
D gene: NA
CDR3 DNA: TGCGCCAGCAGCCGTACAGGACAGTCCTACGAGCAGTACTTC
CDR3 protein: CASSRTGQSYEQYF

J gene: TRBJ2-7
V gene: TRBV5-1
clone size: NA
D gene: TRBD1
CDR3 DNA: TGCGCCAGCAGCTCCGCCGGGACAGGGGTAGACTACTTC
CDR3 protein: CASSSAGTGVDYF

J gene: TRBJ2-3
V gene: TRBV15
clone size: once
D gene: NA
CDR3 DNA: TGTGCCACCAGCAGAGGAAGTAGGGACACAGATACGCAGTATTTT
CDR3 protein: CATSRGSRDTDTQYF

J gene: TRBJ1-2
V gene: TRBV9
clone size: NA
D gene: NA
CDR3 DNA: TGTGCCAGCAGCGCACGATCGGGGGTTGGCTACACCTTC
CDR3 protein: CASSARSGVGYTF

J gene: TRBJ2-5
V gene: TRBV5-1
clone size: NA
D gene: NA
CDR3 DNA: TGCGCCAGCAGACGGACCAAAGAGACCCAGTACTTC
CDR3 protein: CASRRTKETQYF

J gene: TRBJ2-7
V gene: TRBV6-2/TRBV6-3
clone size: NA
D gene: NA
CDR3 DNA: TGTGCCAGCAGTTACGCTGGGTACGAGCAGTACTTC
CDR3 protein: CASSYAGYEQYF

J gene: TRBJ2-5
V gene: TRBV7-2
clone size: NA
D gene: NA
CDR3 DNA: TGTGCCAGCAGCTTAGCTCGGGGGGGACAGCTCCAAGAGACCCAGTACTTC
CDR3 protein: CASSLARGGQLQETQYF

J gene: TRBJ1-5
V gene: TRBV7-9
clone size: NA
D gene: NA
CDR3 DNA: TGTGCCAGCAGCTTAGGGCCAAGACCTAGCAATCAGCCCCAGCATTTT
CDR3 protein: CASSLGPRPSNQPQHF

J gene: TRBJ2-1
V gene: TRBV20-1
clone size: NA
D gene: NA
CDR3 DNA: TGCAGTGCTAGAGGTGGGTGGAATGAGCAGTTCTTC
CDR3 protein: CSARGGWNEQFF

J gene: TRBJ2-3
V gene: TRBV10-3
clone size: once
D gene: TRBD2
CDR3 DNA: TGTGCCATCAGTGTTGTTAGCGGGGCTACCACAAACACAGATACGCAGTATTTT
CDR3 protein: CAISVVSGATTNTDTQYF

J gene: TRBJ2-1
V gene: TRBV30
clone size: NA
D gene: NA
CDR3 DNA: TGTGCCTGGAGTAGGGGGACTGGAAACAATGAGCAGTTCTTC
CDR3 protein: CAWSRGTGNNEQFF

J gene: TRBJ2-5
V gene: TRBV5-4
clone size: NA
D gene: NA
CDR3 DNA: TGTGCCAGCAGCTTGGGTGCCGCGGGTCAAGAGACCCAGTACTTC
CDR3 protein: CASSLGAAGQETQYF

J gene: TRBJ2-1
V gene: TRBV15
clone size: NA
D gene: NA
CDR3 DNA: TGTGCCACCATGGCGGACCCCGCGAGGGGTGAGCAGTTCTTC
CDR3 protein: CATMADPARGEQFF

J gene: TRBJ2-7
V gene: TRBV21-1
clone size: NA
D gene: NA
CDR3 DNA: TGTGCCAGCAGCCGGGACAAAGCCTACGAGCAGTACTTC
CDR3 protein: CASSRDKAYEQYF

J gene: TRBJ1-2
V gene: TRBV11-2
clone size: NA
D gene: NA
CDR3 DNA: TGTGCCAGCAGCTCCATAAGGAGGGCCAACTATGGCTACACCTTC
CDR3 protein: CASSSIRRANYGYTF

J gene: TRBJ1-5
V gene: TRBV3-1
clone size: once
D gene: TRBD1
CDR3 DNA: TGTGCCAGCAGCCAAGATCTCCAAGCGACAGGGGCTTATTATAGCAATCAGCCCCAGCATTTT
CDR3 protein: CASSQDLQATGAYYSNQPQHF

J gene: TRBJ2-3
V gene: TRBV20-1
clone size: NA
D gene: TRBD2
CDR3 DNA: TGCAGTGCTAGTCGTCCTAGCGGGGGCGCAGATACGCAGTATTTT
CDR3 protein: CSASRPSGGADTQYF

J gene: TRBJ1-1
V gene: TRBV20-1
clone size: NA
D gene: NA
CDR3 DNA: TGCAGTGCTAGACAGGGATGGGAGAACATTTTT
CDR3 protein: CSARQGWENIF

J gene: TRBJ2-5
V gene: TRBV2
clone size: NA
D gene: NA
CDR3 DNA: TGTGCCAGCAGTGACAGGAGGGGCGGTGGGGAGACCCAGTACTTC
CDR3 protein: CASSDRRGGGETQYF

J gene: TRBJ1-6
V gene: TRBV20-1
clone size: few
D gene: TRBD1
CDR3 DNA: TGCAGTGCTCGACTCGGGACAGATAATTCACCCCTCCACTTT
CDR3 protein: CSARLGTDNSPLHF

J gene: TRBJ2-7
V gene: TRBV30
clone size: NA
D gene: NA
CDR3 DNA: TGTGCCTGGAGTGGAGGAACCAACAGGAACTCCTACGAGCAGTACTTC
CDR3 protein: CAWSGGTNRNSYEQYF

J gene: TRBJ2-3
V gene: TRBV2
clone size: NA
D gene: NA
CDR3 DNA: TGTGCCAGCAGTGAGCGTGCAGATACGCAGTATTTT
CDR3 protein: CASSERADTQYF

J gene: TRBJ1-6
V gene: TRBV14
clone size: NA
D gene: NA
CDR3 DNA: TGTGCCAGCAGCGTCCACCCGGGGGTTTCACCCCTCCACTTT
CDR3 protein: CASSVHPGVSPLHF

J gene: TRBJ2-1
V gene: TRBV29-1
clone size: NA
D gene: TRBD2
CDR3 DNA: TGCAGCGTTTCCTTAAGCGGGGGGGCCACTGAGCAGTTCTTC
CDR3 protein: CSVSLSGGATEQFF

J gene: TRBJ2-7
V gene: TRBV19
clone size: once
D gene: NA
CDR3 DNA: TGTGCCAGTAGTAGACCGGGTGGGGACGAGCAGTACTTC
CDR3 protein: CASSRPGGDEQYF

J gene: TRBJ2-7
V gene: TRBV2
clone size: NA
D gene: TRBD2
CDR3 DNA: TGTGCCAGCAGTGAAACCCCTAGCGGGGGGGCCTACGAGCAGTACTTC
CDR3 protein: CASSETPSGGAYEQYF

J gene: TRBJ2-5
V gene: TRBV20-1
clone size: NA
D gene: NA
CDR3 DNA: TGCAGTGCTAGCGTAGAGACCCAGTACTTC
CDR3 protein: CSASVETQYF

J gene: TRBJ1-2
V gene: TRBV28
clone size: NA
D gene: TRBD1
CDR3 DNA: TGTGCCAGCAGGCTGGGACAGGGGGACTATGGCTACACCTTC
CDR3 protein: CASRLGQGDYGYTF

J gene: TRBJ2-3
V gene: TRBV20-1
clone size: once
D gene: NA
CDR3 DNA: TGCAGTGCCCAGCCAGGGGGGGTCACAGATACGCAGTATTTT
CDR3 protein: CSAQPGGVTDTQYF

J gene: TRBJ2-5
V gene: TRBV6-2/TRBV6-3
clone size: NA
D gene: TRBD2
CDR3 DNA: TGTGCCAGCAGTTACGAGGGTGGCGGGGGACAAGAGACCCAGTACTTC
CDR3 protein: CASSYEGGGGQETQYF

J gene: TRBJ1-5
V gene: TRBV3-1
clone size: NA
D gene: TRBD1
CDR3 DNA: TGTGCCAGCAGCCCACCGGGACAGGGGGCTCGGCAGCCCCAGCATTTT
CDR3 protein: CASSPPGQGARQPQHF

J gene: TRBJ2-7
V gene: TRBV12-3/TRBV12-4
clone size: NA
D gene: NA
CDR3 DNA: TGTGCCAGCAGTTTCCAGTTCTCCTACGAGCAGTACTTC
CDR3 protein: CASSFQFSYEQYF

J gene: TRBJ2-7
V gene: TRBV20-1
clone size: NA
D gene: TRBD1
CDR3 DNA: TGCAGTGCTTGGAGGACAGGAACCTACGAGCAGTACTTC
CDR3 protein: CSAWRTGTYEQYF

J gene: TRBJ2-7
V gene: TRBV14
clone size: NA
D gene: TRBD1
CDR3 DNA: TGTGCCAGCAGCCAAGCCGACAGGGAGAAGTTCTACGAGCAGTACTTC
CDR3 protein: CASSQADREKFYEQYF

J gene: TRBJ2-5
V gene: TRBV12-3/TRBV12-4
clone size: NA
D gene: NA
CDR3 DNA: TGTGCCAGCAGTTCTAGCGTTCTTGAGGCAGAGACCCAGTACTTC
CDR3 protein: CASSSSVLEAETQYF

J gene: TRBJ1-2
V gene: TRBV30
clone size: NA
D gene: NA
CDR3 DNA: TGTGCCTGGAGTACCGGGGCGGACTATGGCTACACCTTC
CDR3 protein: CAWSTGADYGYTF

J gene: TRBJ2-1
V gene: TRBV12-3/TRBV12-4
clone size: NA
D gene: NA
CDR3 DNA: TGTGCCAGCAGTTTCTCAGGGAGATCCAATGAGCAGTTCTTC
CDR3 protein: CASSFSGRSNEQFF

J gene: TRBJ2-3
V gene: TRBV15
clone size: NA
D gene: TRBD1
CDR3 DNA: TGTGCCACCAGCAGAGATGGTCTAGGGGGCGGCACAGATACGCAGTATTTT
CDR3 protein: CATSRDGLGGGTDTQYF

J gene: TRBJ2-3
V gene: TRBV5-4
clone size: NA
D gene: TRBD1
CDR3 DNA: TGTGCCAGCAGCTTGCTGACAGGGAACGCGCCAGATACGCAGTATTTT
CDR3 protein: CASSLLTGNAPDTQYF

J gene: TRBJ2-3
V gene: TRBV20-1
clone size: NA
D gene: NA
CDR3 DNA: TGCAGTGCTGAGGGCGGGGGCCCTAGCACAGATACGCAGTATTTT
CDR3 protein: CSAEGGGPSTDTQYF

J gene: TRBJ2-5
V gene: TRBV9
clone size: NA
D gene: NA
CDR3 DNA: TGTGCCAGCAGCGTAGCGGGGGGCATCGAGACCCAGTACTTC
CDR3 protein: CASSVAGGIETQYF

J gene: TRBJ1-1
V gene: TRBV12-3/TRBV12-4
clone size: NA
D gene: TRBD1
CDR3 DNA: TGTGCCAGCAGTTACATCACAGGGGGCACTGAAGCTTTCTTT
CDR3 protein: CASSYITGGTEAFF

J gene: TRBJ2-1
V gene: TRBV4-3
clone size: NA
D gene: NA
CDR3 DNA: TGCGCCAGCAGCCTCTACGGGGACAATGAGCAGTTCTTC
CDR3 protein: CASSLYGDNEQFF

J gene: TRBJ1-2
V gene: TRBV7-9
clone size: NA
D gene: NA
CDR3 DNA: TGTGCCAGCAGCGCCTCCGGAGCCCGGGGTGGCTACACCTTC
CDR3 protein: CASSASGARGGYTF

J gene: TRBJ1-4
V gene: TRBV29-1
clone size: NA
D gene: NA
CDR3 DNA: TGCAGTGCTAAAAGGGATGCTAATGAAAAACTGTTTTTT
CDR3 protein: CSAKRDANEKLFF

J gene: TRBJ1-2
V gene: TRBV29-1
clone size: NA
D gene: TRBD1
CDR3 DNA: TGCAGCGTTGAACTGGACAGGGGAAGTGATGGCTACACCTTC
CDR3 protein: CSVELDRGSDGYTF

J gene: TRBJ2-3
V gene: TRBV30
clone size: NA
D gene: NA
CDR3 DNA: TGTGCCTGGAGCTATGGGTTCACAGATACGCAGTATTTT
CDR3 protein: CAWSYGFTDTQYF

J gene: TRBJ2-1
V gene: TRBV29-1
clone size: NA
D gene: NA
CDR3 DNA: TGCAGCGTTGGCTCCCCGGACTTCCTCAATGAGCAGTTCTTC
CDR3 protein: CSVGSPDFLNEQFF

J gene: TRBJ1-6
V gene: TRBV7-9
clone size: NA
D gene: TRBD1
CDR3 DNA: TGTGCCAGCAGCCCAGGACAGGGGGAAGTATCACCCCTCCACTTT
CDR3 protein: CASSPGQGEVSPLHF

J gene: TRBJ1-2
V gene: TRBV29-1
clone size: NA
D gene: NA
CDR3 DNA: TGCAGCGCCCGAAGTAGTGGAGGGGACGACTATGGCTACACCTTC
CDR3 protein: CSARSSGGDDYGYTF

J gene: TRBJ2-3
V gene: TRBV20-1
clone size: NA
D gene: TRBD1
CDR3 DNA: TGCAGTGCTTCCTCCGGGACAGGGGCCACAGATACGCAGTATTTT
CDR3 protein: CSASSGTGATDTQYF

J gene: TRBJ1-2
V gene: TRBV4-2
clone size: NA
D gene: NA
CDR3 DNA: TGTGCCAGCAGCCAAGTAACAAACTATGGCTACACCTTC
CDR3 protein: CASSQVTNYGYTF

J gene: TRBJ2-3
V gene: TRBV15
clone size: NA
D gene: NA
CDR3 DNA: TGTGCCACCAGCAGAGACCAGGGCTTGGACACAGATACGCAGTATTTT
CDR3 protein: CATSRDQGLDTDTQYF

J gene: TRBJ2-7
V gene: TRBV29-1
clone size: NA
D gene: TRBD1
CDR3 DNA: TGCAGCTTTAGGACAGGGGCCTACGAGCAGTACTTC
CDR3 protein: CSFRTGAYEQYF